Listed below are T cell receptor beta chains from one sample, sequenced in a study of shared clonotypes between healthy human individuals. The assay was immunoSEQ multiplex PCR, and TCRdb's table has in-frame clones only and misses some. The top ten hold 12% of the sample, which has 550,000 to 600,000 clones, roughly 79% seen once. Sequencing input: PBMCs. Receptor source: a middle-aged woman in good health. Some clones in this sample may be carry-over from other donors' samples. Each CDR3 is given with its conserved first and last residue. D genes are given only for firm matches. Size is omitted from some rows. Given values are once, few, many or a class for expanded clones.

J gene | V gene | clone size | D gene | CDR3 protein | CDR3 DNA
TRBJ2-2 | TRBV5-1 | few | NA | CASSPDNLNTGELFF | TGCGCCAGCAGCCCCGACAACTTAAACACCGGGGAGCTGTTTTTT
TRBJ2-6 | TRBV28 | NA | TRBD2 | CASSPLGGSRANVLTF | TGTGCCAGCAGTCCCCTGGGGGGGTCAAGGGCCAACGTCCTGACTTTC
TRBJ2-1 | TRBV5-1 | NA | TRBD1 | CASSPDRGVYNEQFF | TGCGCCAGCAGCCCGGACAGGGGAGTATACAATGAGCAGTTCTTC
TRBJ1-2 | TRBV30 | NA | NA | CAWKLPSNYGYTF | TGTGCCTGGAAGTTACCTTCTAACTATGGCTACACCTTC
TRBJ2-7 | TRBV5-4 | few | TRBD2 | CASSPGLAEIYEQYF | TGTGCCAGCAGCCCCGGACTAGCGGAGATCTACGAGCAGTACTTC
TRBJ2-5 | TRBV28 | NA | TRBD1 | CASRPQGARETQYF | TGTGCCAGCAGACCACAGGGGGCGCGGGAGACCCAGTACTTC
TRBJ2-7 | TRBV6-1 | NA | TRBD2 | CASSELGTSGSYEQYF | TGTGCCAGCAGTGAATTAGGGACTAGCGGGAGCTACGAGCAGTACTTC
TRBJ2-1 | TRBV6-5 | NA | NA | CASSRRGYKDNEQFF | TGTGCCAGCAGTCGCCGAGGCTATAAAGACAATGAGCAGTTCTTC
TRBJ2-3 | TRBV19 | NA | NA | CASSIDPRTQYF | TGTGCCAGTAGTATCGACCCGCGAACGCAGTATTTT
TRBJ2-5 | TRBV30 | many | NA | CARSDLDRETQYF | TGTGCCCGGAGTGATTTAGATAGGGAGACCCAGTACTTC
TRBJ2-5 | TRBV7-9 | NA | TRBD2 | CASSPRDGGETQYF | TGTGCCAGCAGCCCGAGGGACGGGGGGGAGACCCAGTACTTC
TRBJ1-4 | TRBV29-1 | NA | NA | CSAWNPLNEKLFF | TGCAGCGCCTGGAACCCTCTTAATGAAAAACTGTTTTTT
TRBJ2-2 | TRBV14 | NA | NA | CASSSMNTGELFF | TGTGCCAGCAGCTCTATGAACACCGGGGAGCTGTTTTTT
TRBJ1-5 | TRBV6-1 | many | TRBD1 | CASSSGTGGGQPQHF | TGTGCCAGCAGTTCCGGGACAGGGGGTGGTCAGCCCCAGCATTTT
TRBJ2-5 | TRBV7-2 | few | TRBD1 | CASSFQGQGQETQYF | TGTGCCAGCAGCTTCCAAGGACAGGGCCAAGAGACCCAGTACTTC
TRBJ2-3 | TRBV7-2 | NA | NA | CASSRKLGQVPDTQYF | TGTGCCAGCAGCCGGAAACTAGGGCAGGTCCCAGATACGCAGTATTTT